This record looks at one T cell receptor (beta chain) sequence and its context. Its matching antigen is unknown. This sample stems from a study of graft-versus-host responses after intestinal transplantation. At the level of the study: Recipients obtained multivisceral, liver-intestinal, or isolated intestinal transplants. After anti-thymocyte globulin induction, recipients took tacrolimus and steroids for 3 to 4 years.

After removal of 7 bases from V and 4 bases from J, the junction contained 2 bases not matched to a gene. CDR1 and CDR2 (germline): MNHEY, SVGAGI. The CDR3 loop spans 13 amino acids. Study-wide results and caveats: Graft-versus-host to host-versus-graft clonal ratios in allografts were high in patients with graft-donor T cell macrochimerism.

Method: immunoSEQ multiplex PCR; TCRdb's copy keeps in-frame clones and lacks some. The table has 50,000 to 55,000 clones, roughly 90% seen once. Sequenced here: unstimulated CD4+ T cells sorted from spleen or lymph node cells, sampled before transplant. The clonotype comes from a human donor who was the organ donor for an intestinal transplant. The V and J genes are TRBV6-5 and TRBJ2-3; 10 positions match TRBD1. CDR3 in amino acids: CASTGQGADTQYF. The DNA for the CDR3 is TGTGCCAGCACCGGACAGGGGGCAGATACGCAGTATTTT.